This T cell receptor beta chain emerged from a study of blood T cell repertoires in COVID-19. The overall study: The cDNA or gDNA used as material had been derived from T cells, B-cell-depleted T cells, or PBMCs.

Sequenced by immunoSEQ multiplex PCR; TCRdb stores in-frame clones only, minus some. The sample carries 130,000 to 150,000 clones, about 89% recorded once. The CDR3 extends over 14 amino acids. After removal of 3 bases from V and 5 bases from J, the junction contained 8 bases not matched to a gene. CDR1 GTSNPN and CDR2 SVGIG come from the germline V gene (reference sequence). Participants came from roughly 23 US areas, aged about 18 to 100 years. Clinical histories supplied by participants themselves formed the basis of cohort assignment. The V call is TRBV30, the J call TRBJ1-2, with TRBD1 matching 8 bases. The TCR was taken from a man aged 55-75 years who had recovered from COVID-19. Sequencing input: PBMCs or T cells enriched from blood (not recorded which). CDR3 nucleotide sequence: TGTGCCTGGAGGCCGGGGACAGGATCTTATGGCTACACCTTC. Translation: CAWRPGTGSYGYTF.